The present TCR beta chain was sequenced within a study of shared clonotypes between healthy human individuals. Assay execution took place at the deep level. TCRdb's table, derived via immunoSEQ multiplex PCR, lists solely in-frame clones and lacks some. The table shows about 1.5 million clones, with 95% to 99% occurring only once. Trimming cost V 5 bases and J 0 bases; bases outside gene matches: 9. Germline V gene data show CDR1 as LGHNA and CDR2 as YNFKEQ. There are 17 residues in the CDR3. This receptor was taken from a man between 25 and 39 years old in good health. What was sequenced was naive CD4+ T cells sorted from blood. Subset in this sample: CD45RA+ positively selected. The V and J genes are TRBV4-2 and TRBJ2-2; 7 bases align to TRBD1. CDR3 loop: CASSYRGPDTNTGELFF. The DNA for the CDR3 is TGTGCCAGCAGCTACAGGGGCCCCGACACGAACACCGGGGAGCTGTTTTTT.